A single sample gave rise to the 13 T cell receptor beta chains below, sequenced in a study of T-cell memory formation after mild COVID-19. TCRdb passed the 5' RACE reads through MiXCR, listing each CDR3 protein once. This sample has about 150,000 distinct CDR3 sequences, with over 15% found just once. The specimen sequenced was PBMCs or a T cell subset sorted from them (not recorded which). Every receptor here comes from an adult woman who had mild COVID-19 (a few samples of this study predate the infection). Cell type and time point are not known.

This chain connects TRBV29-1 to TRBJ2-5, with D possibly being TRBD1 (6 bases). V lost 7 bases and J lost 4, with 16 bases in between. CDR1 and CDR2 (germline): SQVTM, ANQGSEA. CDR3 length: 13 amino acids. This CDR3 reads CSAGSVRGETQYF. The CDR3 DNA sequence: TGCAGCGCCGGAAGCGTCAGGGGAGAGACCCAGTACTTC.

This clonotype occurred many times. The chain couples TRBV18 to TRBJ1-3, with 8 bases matching TRBD1. The CDR3 is 14 amino acids. The germline CDR1 and CDR2 sequences are KGHSH and LQKENI. Unmatched junction bases numbered 2, after V lost 5 bases and J lost 2 bases. The CDR3 here is CASSSTGAGNTIYF. CDR3 in DNA: TGTGCCAGCTCATCGACAGGGGCTGGAAACACCATATATTTT. The full variable domain, rest sourced from reference TRBV18 and TRBJ1-3, is NAGVMQNPRHLVRRRGQEARLRCSPMKGHSHVYWYRQLPEEGLKFMVYLQKENIIDESGMPKERFSAEFPKEGPSILRIQQVVRGDSAAYFCASSSTGAGNTIYFGEGSWLTVV.

This clonotype was counted between two and nine times. The V gene is TRBV6-2 or TRBV6-3, the J gene TRBJ2-1, with no clear D. The CDR3 sequence is 13 residues long. Germline values: CDR1 MNHEY, CDR2 SVGEGT. The V end was cut by 6 bases, the J end by 11 bases, with 17 bases between. In nucleotides, the CDR3 is TGTGCCAGCAGCCTCCCCTCTAATCCAAAGCAGTTCTTC. This translates into CASSLPSNPKQFF.

This clonotype turned up a few times. This chain's CDR3 is CSVERRRLAGTDTQYF. As DNA, the CDR3 is TGCAGCGTTGAACGACGTCGTCTAGCGGGGACAGATACGCAGTATTTT. V gene TRBV29-1 combines with J gene TRBJ2-3; 9 nucleotides match TRBD2. There are 16 residues in the CDR3. J gave up 3 bases and V 2 bases, and 9 bases lay outside the gene matches. Germline CDR1 is SQVTM and CDR2 is ANQGSEA.

This clonotype was seen at least ten times. This chain links TRBV27 with TRBJ2-4, with D hard to call. Germline V gene sequence: CDR1 MNHEY, CDR2 SMNVEV (reference sequence). V lost 4 bases to trimming and J lost 1 base, with 5 bases between them. CDR3 length: 13 residues. CDR3: CASSSNAKNIQYF. CDR3 DNA sequence: TGTGCCAGCAGTTCCAACGCCAAAAACATTCAGTACTTC.

The V call is TRBV2, the J call TRBJ2-3; 7 bases line up with TRBD1. The CDR3 runs to 12 residues. After removal of 8 bases from V and 7 bases from J, the junction contained 6 bases not matched to a gene. CDR1 SNHLY and CDR2 FYNNEI come from the germline V gene. CDR3 in amino acids: CASVKGGYTQYF. The CDR3 region has the DNA TGTGCCAGCGTGAAAGGGGGCTATACGCAGTATTTT.

CDR3 DNA sequence: TGTGCCAGCTCACCAACTGCAACTACCTACGAGCAGTACTTC. Residues: CASSPTATTYEQYF. The chain carries TRBV18 and TRBJ2-7; D uncertain. V was clipped by 2 bases and J by 2 bases, with 10 bases between them. Germline V gives CDR1 KGHSH, CDR2 LQKENI. The CDR3 extends over 14 amino acids.

The chain links TRBV5-1 to TRBJ1-1; the D gene is possibly TRBD1 (5 bases). The CDR3 consists of 14 residues. V lost 6 bases to trimming and J lost 4 bases, with 16 bases between them. Germline V gene sequence: CDR1 SGHRS, CDR2 YFSETQ. CDR3 loop: CASMSSPGPTEAFF. The CDR3 region has the DNA TGCGCCAGCATGAGCAGCCCGGGACCCACTGAAGCTTTCTTT.

This clonotype was picked up a small number of times. The J gene is TRBJ1-2, the V gene TRBV29-1, with TRBD1 matching over 11 bases. CDR3 size: 17 residues. V dropped 6 bases and J dropped 0; count of bases not matched to a gene: 12. Germline CDR1 reads SQVTM; CDR2 reads ANQGSEA. CDR3 nucleotide sequence: TGCAGCGTGGATGGGACAGGGGGTTCTATAACTAACTATGGCTACACCTTC. Translation: CSVDGTGGSITNYGYTF.

This chain joins TRBV7-2 and TRBJ2-7; a possible D gene is TRBD2 (5 bases). The germline V and J ends were trimmed by 5 bases and 1 base, with 12 bases remaining between them. The CDR3 has 14 residues. Germline V gene lookup returns CDR1 SGHTA and CDR2 FQGNSA. The CDR3: CASSQQPGSYEQYF. CDR3 nucleotide sequence: TGTGCCAGCAGCCAGCAGCCGGGGTCCTACGAGCAGTACTTC.

The chain is built from TRBV4-1 and TRBJ2-2, with 9 positions matching TRBD2. Trimming cost V 4 bases and J 5 bases; bases outside gene matches: 5. Germline V lookup: CDR1 MGHRA, CDR2 YSYEKL. This CDR3 comprises 15 residues. The DNA of the CDR3 is TGCGCCAGCAGCCGCGGACTAGCGAGAACCGGGGAGCTGTTTTTT. Translation: CASSRGLARTGELFF.

J is TRBJ2-1 and V is TRBV6-5; 9 nucleotides align to TRBD1. V shed 2 bases, J shed 7 bases, and the junction held 0 bases outside the gene matches. The CDR3 loop spans 13 amino acids. CDR1 and CDR2 from the germline V gene are MNHEY and SVGAGI. CDR3 sequence reads: CASSYDRGNEQFF. CDR3 DNA: TGTGCCAGCAGTTACGACAGGGGGAATGAGCAGTTCTTC.

The chain uses TRBV12-3 or TRBV12-4 and TRBJ2-7, with D unresolved. V was pared by 2 bases and J by 6 bases, with 11 bases between. CDR3 size: 13 residues. CDR3 nucleotides: TGTGCCAGCAGTTTAATTGGGGATACCGAGCAGTACTTC. This translates into CASSLIGDTEQYF.